A selection of T cell receptor beta chains follows, all from one sample in a study of patients and donors after allogeneic stem cell transplantation. TCRdb re-derived calls from the RT-PCR reads in MiXCR, one entry per CDR3 protein. The sample has 20,000 or so distinct CDR3 sequences; approximately 4.4% are singletons. Material for sequencing was blood, either unsorted or a sorted T cell fraction (not recorded which). The source is a human donor who was either an allogeneic HSCT recipient or a stem cell or donor lymphocyte infusion donor (not recorded which). It is not recorded whose cells these are; they may come from a transplant donor. CDR3s include the opening cysteine and the closing phenylalanine or tryptophan. Each record gives: V gene, CDR3 length, J gene, clone size, D gene, CDR3 DNA, CDR3 protein. D genes are given only for firm matches. Some rows mark clone size as missing; the rest say once, few, many or name a class of expanded clone.

v_gene: TRBV6-5
len: 15
j_gene: TRBJ2-7
abundance: many
d_gene: TRBD2
CDR3nt: TGTGCCAGCAGTTCCACGGGACTAGCAGACTACGAGCAGTACTTC
CDR3aa: CASSSTGLADYEQYF

v_gene: TRBV20-1
len: 15
j_gene: TRBJ1-1
abundance: many
d_gene: -
CDR3nt: TGCAGTGCTAGGGGGGGATCATGGGGTGACACTGAAGCTTTCTTT
CDR3aa: CSARGGSWGDTEAFF

v_gene: TRBV2
len: 13
j_gene: TRBJ1-6
abundance: -
d_gene: -
CDR3nt: TGTGCCAGCAGGCCATATTTCGGTTCACCCCTCCACTTT
CDR3aa: CASRPYFGSPLHF

v_gene: TRBV7-2
len: 14
j_gene: TRBJ1-6
abundance: few
d_gene: -
CDR3nt: TGTGCCAGCAGCTTCCAGGCCGGGAATTCACCCCTCCACTTT
CDR3aa: CASSFQAGNSPLHF

v_gene: TRBV24-1
len: 15
j_gene: TRBJ1-1
abundance: -
d_gene: -
CDR3nt: TGTGCCACCAGCGATTCGTCAGAAGGGAACACTGAAGCTTTCTTT
CDR3aa: CATSDSSEGNTEAFF

v_gene: TRBV7-9
len: 17
j_gene: TRBJ2-5
abundance: -
d_gene: -
CDR3nt: TGTGCCAGCAGCTGGGACGGAGAACCTTCGTACCAAGAGACCCAGTACTTC
CDR3aa: CASSWDGEPSYQETQYF

v_gene: TRBV9
len: 14
j_gene: TRBJ2-5
abundance: -
d_gene: -
CDR3nt: TGTGCCAGCAGCGTAGCTCCGGTCCGGGAGACCCAGTACTTC
CDR3aa: CASSVAPVRETQYF

v_gene: TRBV15
len: 13
j_gene: TRBJ1-4
abundance: many
d_gene: -
CDR3nt: TGTGCCACCAGCCGGGACATAAATGAAAAACTGTTTTTT
CDR3aa: CATSRDINEKLFF

v_gene: TRBV5-4
len: 15
j_gene: TRBJ1-4
abundance: few
d_gene: -
CDR3nt: TGTGCCAGCAGCTTGGGGGGAGGAACTAATGAAAAACTGTTTTTT
CDR3aa: CASSLGGGTNEKLFF

v_gene: TRBV2
len: 15
j_gene: TRBJ2-7
abundance: many
d_gene: TRBD1
CDR3nt: TGTGCCAGCAACCCCAAGACAGGGGGTGCCTACGAGCAGTACTTC
CDR3aa: CASNPKTGGAYEQYF

v_gene: TRBV5-1
len: 16
j_gene: TRBJ2-1
abundance: many
d_gene: -
CDR3nt: TGCGCCAGCAGCTTGGCGGAAATGCGCTCCTACAATGAGCAGTTCTTC
CDR3aa: CASSLAEMRSYNEQFF

v_gene: TRBV20-1
len: 15
j_gene: TRBJ2-2
abundance: many
d_gene: TRBD2
CDR3nt: TGCAGTGCTAGCACTAGCGGGGGTAACACCGGGGAGCTGTTTTTT
CDR3aa: CSASTSGGNTGELFF

v_gene: TRBV7-9
len: 13
j_gene: TRBJ2-3
abundance: many
d_gene: -
CDR3nt: TGTGCCAGCAGCTTCGGGGCCGCGGATACGCAGTATTTT
CDR3aa: CASSFGAADTQYF

v_gene: TRBV9
len: 14
j_gene: TRBJ2-5
abundance: many
d_gene: TRBD1
CDR3nt: TGTGCCAGCAGCGCTACAGGGGCCAGTAAGGCCCAGTACTTC
CDR3aa: CASSATGASKAQYF

v_gene: TRBV28
len: 15
j_gene: TRBJ2-1
abundance: many
d_gene: -
CDR3nt: TGTGCCAGCAGTTTATTCGGGCGGACCCCCAATGAGCAGTTCTTC
CDR3aa: CASSLFGRTPNEQFF

v_gene: TRBV3-1
len: 16
j_gene: TRBJ1-2
abundance: many
d_gene: -
CDR3nt: TGTGCCAGCAGCCCCCCCGGCTGGTTGGCTAACTATGGCTACACCTTC
CDR3aa: CASSPPGWLANYGYTF

v_gene: TRBV21-1
len: 14
j_gene: TRBJ1-1
abundance: few
d_gene: -
CDR3nt: TGTGCCGGTATGGGGACGAGGGTGAACACTGAAGCTTTCTTT
CDR3aa: CAGMGTRVNTEAFF

v_gene: TRBV15
len: 15
j_gene: TRBJ1-3
abundance: medium-sized
d_gene: -
CDR3nt: TGTGCCACCAGCAGGACACGAGGCTCTGGAAACACCATATATTTT
CDR3aa: CATSRTRGSGNTIYF

v_gene: TRBV20-1
len: 14
j_gene: TRBJ1-2
abundance: many
d_gene: -
CDR3nt: TGCAGTGCTGATAGACAGTCCAATAACTATGGCTACACCTTC
CDR3aa: CSADRQSNNYGYTF

v_gene: TRBV7-9
len: 13
j_gene: TRBJ2-3
abundance: many
d_gene: -
CDR3nt: TGTGCCAGCAGGCCATGGGGCACAGATACGCAGTATTTT
CDR3aa: CASRPWGTDTQYF

v_gene: TRBV5-6
len: 13
j_gene: TRBJ2-1
abundance: -
d_gene: -
CDR3nt: TGTGCCAGCAGCCCCTCGACTAGTATTGAGCAGTTCTTC
CDR3aa: CASSPSTSIEQFF

v_gene: TRBV11-1
len: 17
j_gene: TRBJ2-1
abundance: -
d_gene: -
CDR3nt: TGTGCCAGCAGCTTAGGGGGTCTAGCTGGGGGATACAATGAGCAGTTCTTC
CDR3aa: CASSLGGLAGGYNEQFF

v_gene: TRBV20-1
len: 11
j_gene: TRBJ2-1
abundance: few
d_gene: -
CDR3nt: TGCAGTGCTAGAGGGGGGACCACACCGTCTTTC
CDR3aa: CSARGGTTPSF

v_gene: TRBV5-1
len: 15
j_gene: TRBJ2-7
abundance: many
d_gene: TRBD1
CDR3nt: TGCGCCAGCAGCATTGGACAGGAGGAGCCCTACGAGCAGTACTTC
CDR3aa: CASSIGQEEPYEQYF

v_gene: TRBV20-1
len: 15
j_gene: TRBJ2-2
abundance: few
d_gene: -
CDR3nt: TGCAGTGCTAGAGACGGGACCACACTTGTCGGGGAGCTGTTTTTT
CDR3aa: CSARDGTTLVGELFF

v_gene: TRBV3-1
len: 14
j_gene: TRBJ1-5
abundance: many
d_gene: TRBD1
CDR3nt: TGTGCCAGCACTCCGTCCGGGACAGCTCAGCCCCAGCATTTT
CDR3aa: CASTPSGTAQPQHF

v_gene: TRBV15
len: 14
j_gene: TRBJ2-1
abundance: many
d_gene: -
CDR3nt: TGTGCCACCAGCAGAGATCGGGGAGTAAATGAGCAGTTCTTC
CDR3aa: CATSRDRGVNEQFF

v_gene: TRBV7-8
len: 16
j_gene: TRBJ2-3
abundance: many
d_gene: TRBD2
CDR3nt: TGTGCCAGCAGCTTAGCTCTACTAGCGGGAGCAGATACGCAGTATTTT
CDR3aa: CASSLALLAGADTQYF

v_gene: TRBV7-9
len: 15
j_gene: TRBJ2-1
abundance: many
d_gene: -
CDR3nt: TGTGCCAGCAGCCAACGAGGTAACCTCTACAATGAGCAGTTCTTC
CDR3aa: CASSQRGNLYNEQFF

v_gene: TRBV5-1
len: 16
j_gene: TRBJ2-5
abundance: many
d_gene: TRBD2
CDR3nt: TGCGCCAGCAGCTTGGCGGTAGCGGGGGGCCAAGAGACCCAGTACTTC
CDR3aa: CASSLAVAGGQETQYF

v_gene: TRBV7-9
len: 15
j_gene: TRBJ2-1
abundance: few
d_gene: TRBD2
CDR3nt: TGTGCCAGCAGCTTGGAGGGACTAGCGGTATTGGAGCAGTTCTTC
CDR3aa: CASSLEGLAVLEQFF

v_gene: TRBV9
len: 14
j_gene: TRBJ2-7
abundance: many
d_gene: TRBD1
CDR3nt: TGTGCCAGCAGCCCCGGGACAGGGGATTACGAGCAGTACTTC
CDR3aa: CASSPGTGDYEQYF

v_gene: TRBV21-1
len: 19
j_gene: TRBJ2-1
abundance: few
d_gene: -
CDR3nt: TGTGCCAGCAGCAAAGGTGTTAGCGGGCAGTCCTGCTCCTACAATGAGCAGTTCTTC
CDR3aa: CASSKGVSGQSCSYNEQFF

v_gene: TRBV11-2
len: 16
j_gene: TRBJ1-5
abundance: -
d_gene: -
CDR3nt: TGTGCCAGCAGCTTAGCCGAGGCCCGTCGCAATCAGCCCCAGCATTTT
CDR3aa: CASSLAEARRNQPQHF

v_gene: TRBV28
len: 12
j_gene: TRBJ1-5
abundance: many
d_gene: -
CDR3nt: TGTGCCAGCATGGTGGGCAATCAGCCCCAGCATTTT
CDR3aa: CASMVGNQPQHF

v_gene: TRBV11-2
len: 16
j_gene: TRBJ2-5
abundance: -
d_gene: -
CDR3nt: TGTGCCAGCAGCTTGTCGCGGACAGCTCGTCGGGAGACCCAGTACTTC
CDR3aa: CASSLSRTARRETQYF

v_gene: TRBV20-1
len: 14
j_gene: TRBJ1-2
abundance: many
d_gene: -
CDR3nt: TGCAGTGCTAGAGATGGAGTTGTGGGCTATGGCTACACCTTC
CDR3aa: CSARDGVVGYGYTF

v_gene: TRBV7-6
len: 15
j_gene: TRBJ2-3
abundance: few
d_gene: TRBD2
CDR3nt: TGTGCCAGCAGCTTAATTAGGGCGGGGGGAGATACGCAGTATTTT
CDR3aa: CASSLIRAGGDTQYF